This TCR beta chain was captured by sequencing in a study of T cells in localized non-small cell lung cancer. As for this clone: The antigen remains unidentified.

The study's findings and limits: Density of T cells in blood, when higher, went with longer overall survival. A median roughly 50 of the top 100 tumor clones appeared in adjacent lung. Compared with tumor, uninvolved adjacent lung displayed greater T cell clonality, ranking highest overall. Heterogeneity within the tumor remains possible, as just one region underwent sequencing.

Measured with immunoSEQ multiplex PCR; TCRdb has only the in-frame clones, and not every one. The sample holds tens of thousands of clones, about 88% seen once. The clonotype comes from a male donor at least 60 years old with stage I squamous cell lung carcinoma. This sample comprised peripheral blood, obtained before any cancer treatment.

In nucleotides, the CDR3 is TGTGCCAGCATGAGTGGGGGGGCTGGCCAGCCCCAGCATTTT. It encodes CASMSGGAGQPQHF. The chain recombines TRBV2 with TRBJ1-5, with a tentative D call TRBD1 (6 bases). Deletions cut 7 bases from V and 7 bases from J, with 17 bases between. This CDR3 contains 14 residues. CDR1 and CDR2 (germline): SNHLY, FYNNEI.